The 26 T cell receptor beta chains below come from one sample, sequenced in a study of patients and donors after allogeneic stem cell transplantation. One entry per CDR3 protein results from TCRdb running MiXCR on the RT-PCR reads. The data hold 410,000 or so distinct CDR3 sequences, with 16% observed a single time. Sequencing was done on a sample of blood, either unsorted or a sorted T cell fraction (not recorded which). The origin of the receptors is a human donor who was either an allogeneic HSCT recipient or a stem cell or donor lymphocyte infusion donor (not recorded which). It is not recorded whose cells these are; they may come from a transplant donor.

The rearrangement uses TRBV7-2 and TRBJ2-2; the D gene is possibly TRBD1 (5 bases). The CDR3 totals 15 residues. The V end was cut by 5 bases, the J end by 6 bases, with 16 bases between. CDR1 is SGHTA and CDR2 is FQGNSA in the germline V gene. Written as DNA, the CDR3 is TGTGCCAGCAGCCCCCAGGGTCCTCGTGCCGGGGAGCTGTTTTTT. The encoded protein is CASSPQGPRAGELFF.

This clonotype was counted a few times. The chain links TRBV4-3 to TRBJ2-1; 12 bases are shared with TRBD1. J lost 2 bases, V lost 4 bases, and 3 bases had no gene match. This CDR3 spans 16 amino acids. Germline loops: CDR1 LGHNA, CDR2 YSLEER. CDR3 coding DNA: TGCGCCAGCAGCCCCGGGACAGGGGGCCCCTACAATGAGCAGTTCTTC. Translation: CASSPGTGGPYNEQFF.

The rearrangement uses TRBV4-1 and TRBJ2-7, with D perhaps TRBD1 (6 bases). The CDR3 runs 13 residues. Germline V gives CDR1 MGHRA, CDR2 YSYEKL. V lost 6 bases to trimming and J lost 2 bases, with 11 bases between them. The CDR3, as DNA: TGCGCCAGCAGTCGGACAGCCCCCTACGAGCAGTACTTC. Translation gives CASSRTAPYEQYF.

The chain is built from TRBV7-8 and TRBJ1-1; TRBD1 is a possible D gene (6 bases). V lost 5 bases, J lost 8 bases, and 12 bases lay in between. The germline CDR1 and CDR2 sequences are SGHVS and FQNEAQ. This CDR3 region has 12 residues. The CDR3 region is CASSRQVLEAFF. CDR3 bases: TGTGCCAGCAGCAGACAGGTTCTGGAAGCTTTCTTT.

The rearrangement joins TRBV6-5 to TRBJ1-3; D is uncertain. Germline CDR1 MNHEY, CDR2 SVGAGI. V was cut by 4 bases and J by 8 bases, with 21 bases left in between. This CDR3 region has 16 residues. CDR3 residues: CASSFTPWGKYDTIYF. CDR3 sequence (DNA): TGTGCCAGCAGTTTCACCCCATGGGGAAAATACGACACCATATATTTT.

The V and J genes are TRBV6-2 or TRBV6-3 and TRBJ1-6; D is perhaps TRBD1 (6 bases). V lost 2 bases, J lost 14 bases, and 16 bases lay in between. CDR1 MNHEY and CDR2 SVGEGT come from the germline V gene. This CDR3 contains 14 residues. CDR3 protein: CASSYRDTFPALHF. DNA of the CDR3: TGTGCCAGCAGTTACCGGGACACCTTTCCGGCCCTCCACTTT.

This clonotype was detected ten times or more. The chain is built from TRBV12-3 or TRBV12-4 and TRBJ2-7; D is perhaps TRBD1 (5 bases). Deletions cut 0 bases from V and 11 bases from J, with 14 bases between. The CDR3 length is 13 residues. The DNA for the CDR3 is TGTGCCAGCAGTTTAGCCCCCGCAGGGTGGAAGTACTTC. Protein: CASSLAPAGWKYF.

This clonotype appeared a few times. The CDR3 nucleotides read TGTGCCACCAGCAGAGCAAGTCGTGAAAAACTGTTTTTT. It specifies CATSRASREKLFF. The rearrangement joins TRBV15 to TRBJ1-4; no reliable D call. CDR3 size: 13 residues. The germline CDR1 and CDR2 sequences are LNHNV and YYDKDF (reference sequence). The V and J ends lost 1 base and 7 bases respectively, with 7 bases between them.

This clonotype was picked up a small number of times. The chain joins TRBV9 to TRBJ2-2; the D gene is possibly TRBD2 (6 bases). From germline, CDR1 is SGDLS and CDR2 YYNGEE. CDR3 length equals 15 residues. V was cut by 0 bases and J by 5 bases, with 11 bases left in between. CDR3 nucleotides: TGTGCCAGCAGCGTAGGTGAGGGAGGAACCGGGGAGCTGTTTTTT. This gives the protein CASSVGEGGTGELFF.

This sequence joins TRBV4-1 and TRBJ1-5; D not resolved. This CDR3 is built from 13 residues. Between the trimmed V and J ends, which lost 2 bases and 4 bases, there was a span of 6 bases. In germline, CDR1 is MGHRA, CDR2 YSYEKL. In DNA, the CDR3 is TGCGCCAGCAGCCAACAAGAAAATCAGCCCCAGCATTTT. The encoded protein is CASSQQENQPQHF.

The chain joins TRBV4-3 to TRBJ2-2; D is ambiguous. The germline gives CDR1 LGHNA, CDR2 YSLEER. V lost 0 bases, J lost 6 bases, and 11 bases lay in between. The CDR3 is made up of 15 amino acids. CDR3 amino acids: CASSQDRAGAGELFF. The DNA of the CDR3 is TGCGCCAGCAGCCAAGATCGGGCCGGCGCCGGGGAGCTGTTTTTT.

This clonotype appeared a few times. The chain employs TRBV6-1 and TRBJ1-6; a possible D gene is TRBD1 (5 bases). Trimming removed 2 bases from V and 6 bases from J, with 26 bases in between. The CDR3 is 20 residues long. Germline V gene lookup returns CDR1 MNHNS and CDR2 SASEGT. CDR3 nucleotide sequence: TGTGCCAGCAGTGAAAGGTTTGGGGGTAGTGATCCAAAACTTAATTCACCCCTCCACTTT. This sequence encodes CASSERFGGSDPKLNSPLHF.

The table lists this clonotype with a count of one. In DNA form, the CDR3 reads TGTGCCGGAGGGAGACAGGGCCCCTACGAGCAGTACTTC. Translating gives CAGGRQGPYEQYF. The V and J genes are TRBV2 and TRBJ2-7, with a tentative D call TRBD1 (7 bases). CDR1 SNHLY and CDR2 FYNNEI come from the germline V gene. The CDR3 length is 13 residues. Deletions cut 11 bases from V and 2 bases from J, with 16 bases between.

This clonotype was recorded a few times. The chain joins TRBV20-1 to TRBJ2-1; TRBD2 is a possible D gene (5 bases). Germline CDR1 DFQATT, CDR2 SNEGSKA (reference sequence). The CDR3 consists of 13 residues. Trimming cost V 1 base and J 4 bases, with 8 bases left between them. The CDR3 DNA follows: TGCAGTGCTAGAGGGAGCGGATACAATGAGCAGTTCTTC. Its translation is CSARGSGYNEQFF.

V usage is TRBV2 and J usage is TRBJ2-5, with D perhaps being TRBD1 or TRBD2 (6 bases each). CDR1 is SNHLY, CDR2 FYNNEI, per germline. Trimming pared 8 bases from V and 6 bases from J, leaving 22 bases between. This CDR3 is built from 15 residues. CDR3 coding DNA: TGTGCCAGCTACCCCGGGGGCAGGGAAGGGAAGACCCAGTACTTC. Its translation is CASYPGGREGKTQYF. The complete variable domain, with remaining parts taken from reference TRBV2 and TRBJ2-5, reads EPEVTQTPSHQVTQMGQEVILRCVPISNHLYFYWYRQILGQKVEFLVSFYNNEISEKSEIFDDQFSVERPDGSNFTLKIRSTKLEDSAMYFCASYPGGREGKTQYFGPGTRLLVL.

This clonotype was observed a handful of times. The CDR3 loop reads CASTTRDSNTEAFF. DNA of the CDR3: TGTGCCAGCACCACTCGGGACAGTAACACTGAAGCTTTCTTT. The chain is built from TRBV21-1 and TRBJ1-1; the DNA was not compared with TRBD1, the D call given in the table. TRBV21-1 is described as a pseudogene. The CDR3 loop spans 14 amino acids.

There are a few counts of this clonotype. This sequence joins TRBV6-1 and TRBJ2-7; perhaps TRBD1 as D (9 bases). Trimming took 7 bases from V and 5 from J, leaving 24 bases between them. This CDR3 has 16 amino acids. Per the germline V gene, CDR1 is MNHNS and CDR2 is SASEGT. CDR3 DNA: TGTGCCAGCACCACGGGGGGGACAGGGAAATTACACGAGCAGTACTTC. As protein: CASTTGGTGKLHEQYF.

This clonotype was found a few times. The chain joins TRBV14 to TRBJ1-6; D uncertain. The V gene lost 0 bases and the J gene lost 9 bases, with 12 bases spanning the gap. The CDR3 spans 15 residues. CDR1 is SGHDN and CDR2 is FVKESK in the germline V gene. The DNA for the CDR3 is TGTGCCAGCAGCCAAGATGTGAATCGGGCTTCACCCCTCCACTTT. This codes for CASSQDVNRASPLHF.

This clonotype has only a few counts. The rearrangement uses TRBV24-1 and TRBJ2-2, with D possibly being TRBD1 (5 bases). Trimming took 7 bases from V and 3 from J, leaving 11 bases between them. The germline V gene has CDR1 KGHDR and CDR2 SFDVKD. The length of the CDR3 is 14 residues. The CDR3 nucleotides read TGTGCCACCAGGAGCAGGGTGGACACCGGGGAGCTGTTTTTT. This encodes CATRSRVDTGELFF.

The chain joins TRBV20-1 to TRBJ1-4; D unclear. CDR3 length: 13 amino acids. Between the trimmed V and J ends, which lost 4 bases and 0 bases, there was a span of 6 bases. CDR1 is DFQATT and CDR2 is SNEGSKA in the germline V gene (reference sequence). This CDR3 reads CSATRATNEKLFF. The CDR3 DNA sequence: TGCAGTGCTACACGGGCAACTAATGAAAAACTGTTTTTT.

This chain joins TRBV29-1 and TRBJ2-7; D could derive from TRBD1 or TRBD2 (6 bases each). Germline values: CDR1 SQVTM, CDR2 ANQGSEA. The CDR3 totals 15 residues. With 6 bases removed from V and 5 bases from J, the gap between germline ends came to 23 bases. CDR3 region: CSVRGVGGATDEQYF. In DNA, the CDR3 is TGCAGCGTGAGGGGTGTCGGGGGCGCGACGGACGAGCAGTACTTC.

This clonotype showed up many times. This chain uses TRBV4-1 with TRBJ2-2; TRBD2 matches 8 bases. Germline V CDR1 and CDR2: MGHRA, YSYEKL. The CDR3 sequence is 17 residues long. Losses at the gene ends were 0 bases for V and 6 bases for J; bases not matched to a gene: 9. CDR3 protein: CASSQDPGTRGSGELFF. Here the CDR3 DNA reads TGCGCCAGCAGCCAAGATCCCGGGACTAGGGGGTCCGGGGAGCTGTTTTTT.

The rearrangement joins TRBV7-3 to TRBJ2-5; a possible D gene is TRBD1 (5 bases). This CDR3 is built from 16 residues. Trimming stripped 4 bases from V and 5 bases from J, with 20 bases between. CDR1 and CDR2 (germline): SGHTA, FQGTGA. This chain's CDR3 is CASSSMGPRPGETQYF. The CDR3 region has the DNA TGTGCCAGCAGCTCCATGGGTCCCCGACCAGGGGAGACCCAGTACTTC. The variable domain in full, completed from reference TRBV7-3 and TRBJ2-5, reads GAGVSQTPSNKVTEKGKYVELRCDPISGHTALYWYRQSLGQGPEFLIYFQGTGAADDSGLPNDRFFAVRPEGSVSTLKIQRTERGDSAVYLCASSSMGPRPGETQYFGPGTRLLVL.

This sequence joins TRBV2 and TRBJ2-5; D ambiguous. Trimming removed 2 bases at V and 5 bases at J, with 15 bases between. This CDR3 region has 15 residues. Looked up from germline, CDR1 is SNHLY and CDR2 is FYNNEI. The CDR3 spells CASSERWANRETQYF. In nucleotides, the CDR3 is TGTGCCAGCAGTGAACGCTGGGCCAACCGGGAGACCCAGTACTTC.

The chain combines TRBV3-1 with TRBJ2-2, with D possibly TRBD1 on 6 matching bases. Germline V gene lookup returns CDR1 LGHDT and CDR2 YNNKEL (reference sequence). CDR3 length: 16 amino acids. The germline V and J ends were trimmed by 4 bases and 2 bases, with 14 bases remaining between them. The CDR3 DNA reads as TGTGCCAGCAGCCCAAGGGGGACAATAAACACCGGGGAGCTGTTTTTT. Amino acids: CASSPRGTINTGELFF.

This clonotype came up a few times. The chain joins TRBV29-1 to TRBJ2-2; D gene ambiguous. Per germline, CDR1 SQVTM and CDR2 ANQGSEA. The CDR3 is 13 amino acids. V was clipped by 5 bases and J by 0 bases, with 7 bases between them. CDR3 in amino acids: CSVSFANTGELFF. The DNA of the CDR3 is TGCAGCGTTTCGTTCGCGAACACCGGGGAGCTGTTTTTT.